This record looks at one T cell receptor (beta chain) sequence and its context. Its antigen is still unknown. There are no base qualities to consult, and no much larger clone falls within one base. Counted from cysteine to phenylalanine, this CDR3 has 12 amino acids. Just the 36-base CDR3 DNA is kept, in frame starting at base 1. V and J are truncated by 8 bases and 0 bases respectively, leaving an intervening sequence of 10 bases. The germline V gene (reference sequence) specifies GTSNPN as CDR1 and SVGIG as CDR2. TCRbeta CDR3 regions were amplified from genomic DNA using the immunoSEQ Assay, a bias-controlled multiplex PCR. Processing in the source paper ran as follows. The number of nucleated cells in each sample was estimated from the amplification of reference gene primers within the assay. Sequence reads were collapsed and filtered to measure the absolute abundance of every unique TCRbeta CDR3 rearrangement. For each sample, productive Simpson clonality was calculated as the square root of Simpson's diversity index over productive rearrangements. This immuneACCESS table, as held by TCRdb, lists in-frame sequences with V and J called but not all clones. Of the missing ones, under half trace to an unresolved V gene in checked studies; the others have no known cause. V and J calls plus clone size are reproduced from that table; the DNA served to infer D and trimming. The sample data list under 200,000 clones, and approximately 86% of these were observed just once. Approximately 0.5% of the sample lies in the top ten.

This entry is derived from a study of blood T cell repertoires in COVID-19 (dated by TCRdb to 2020 to 2021). Looking at the study overall: The collaborator samples originated in the United States, Italy and Spain and spanned the acute and convalescent phases of COVID-19. The material from the prospective study consisted of cDNA or gDNA derived from T cells, B-cell-depleted T cells, or PBMCs. Subjects who had been exposed to COVID-19, were actively infected with it, or had recovered from it provided the deeply sampled blood TCRbeta repertoires that made up the dataset. The repertoires were made available in a free public database intended to serve as a resource for research on the immune response to SARS-CoV-2. Samples were obtained from the ongoing ImmuneRACE study (first 160 participants) and from about 1,300 subjects provided by 6 global collaborators. A de-identified subject ID, COVID-19 status, age in years and sex were almost always included in the sample metadata. Where available, HLA class I and class II types were obtained from metadata supplied by the sample provider rather than from assay-based typing.

Summary of the overall study and its limitations: Clinical and demographic metadata were provided uncurated, with the amount varying by source and participant.

At one collaborating source in Seattle, patients were enrolled during active infection and were followed longitudinally through the course of disease. Whole blood was collected in K2EDTA tubes by collaborating institutions according to the institutions' own protocols. For TCRbeta analysis, collaborators shipped samples as frozen whole blood, isolated PBMCs, or DNA extracted from either of those sample types. The rearranged segments are TRBV30 and TRBJ1-1; TRBD1 is a weak D gene call, 6 bases matching. Specimen: peripheral blood. The TCR was taken from a man in his fifties or sixties with COVID-19, enrolled during active disease. The nucleotide sequence is given as TGTGCCGGGAACAGGGTGAACACTGAAGCTTTCTTT. Its protein reads: CAGNRVNTEAFF. With the portions outside the CDR3 filled from the reference TRBV30 and TRBJ1-1 genes, the complete variable region becomes SQTIHQWPATLVQPVGSPLSLECTVEGTSNPNLYWYRQAAGRGLQLLFYSVGIGQISSEVPQNLSASRPQDRQFILSSKKLLLSDSGFYLCAGNRVNTEAFFGQGTRLTVV.